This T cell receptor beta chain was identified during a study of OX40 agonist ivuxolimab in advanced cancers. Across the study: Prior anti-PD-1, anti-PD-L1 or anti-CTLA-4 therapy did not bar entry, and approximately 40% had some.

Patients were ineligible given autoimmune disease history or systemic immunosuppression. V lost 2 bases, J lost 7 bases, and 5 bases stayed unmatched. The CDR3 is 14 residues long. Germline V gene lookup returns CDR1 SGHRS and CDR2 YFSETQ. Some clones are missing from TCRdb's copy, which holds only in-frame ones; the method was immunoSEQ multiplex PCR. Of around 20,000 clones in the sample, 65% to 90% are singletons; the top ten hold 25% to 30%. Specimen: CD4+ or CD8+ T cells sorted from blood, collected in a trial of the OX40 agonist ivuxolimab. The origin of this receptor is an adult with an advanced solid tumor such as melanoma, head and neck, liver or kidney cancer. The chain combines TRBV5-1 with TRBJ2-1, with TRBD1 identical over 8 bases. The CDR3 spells CASSFSGGGNEQFF. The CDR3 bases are TGCGCCAGCAGCTTCTCAGGGGGCGGGAATGAGCAGTTCTTC.